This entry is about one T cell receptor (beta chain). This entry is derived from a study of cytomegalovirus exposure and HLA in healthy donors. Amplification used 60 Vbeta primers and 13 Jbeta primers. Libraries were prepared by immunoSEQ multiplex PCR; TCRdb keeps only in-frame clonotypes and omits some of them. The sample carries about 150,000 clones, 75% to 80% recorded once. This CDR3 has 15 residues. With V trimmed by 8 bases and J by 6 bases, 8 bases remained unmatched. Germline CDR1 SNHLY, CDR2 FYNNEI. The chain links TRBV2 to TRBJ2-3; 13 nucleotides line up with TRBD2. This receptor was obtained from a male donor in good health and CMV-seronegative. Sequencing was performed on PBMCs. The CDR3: CASGPGTSGMDTQYF. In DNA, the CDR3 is TGTGCCAGCGGGCCCGGGACTAGCGGGATGGATACGCAGTATTTT. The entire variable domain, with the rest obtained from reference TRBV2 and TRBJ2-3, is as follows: EPEVTQTPSHQVTQMGQEVILRCVPISNHLYFYWYRQILGQKVEFLVSFYNNEISEKSEIFDDQFSVERPDGSNFTLKIRSTKLEDSAMYFCASGPGTSGMDTQYFGPGTRLTVL.